The clone carrying this T cell receptor beta chain was observed many times. The antigen is unknown. The sample belongs to a study of CD8+CD57+ T cells in acquired aplastic anemia. Study summary: DNA recovered from sorted CD4+ and CD8+ cells had a mean of about 3 ug.

Genomic DNA acted as the template from which TCR beta VDJ combination and CDR3 sequence profiling were carried out. TCRdb processed the reads anew with MiXCR; each CDR3 protein has one entry. Among around 250,000 distinct CDR3 sequences listed, roughly half were seen once. Trimming left V 3 bases short and J 5 bases short, with 19 bases between. The V gene's germline CDR1 is MNHEY and CDR2 SVGAGI. CDR3 length: 17 amino acids. Study-wide points: The number of CD8+ CDR3 sequences shared by patients and controls was approximately 31. Statistical testing detected no significant gap in CD8+ Simpson's diversity between patients and controls.

The clonotype originates from a human donor with severe aplastic anemia or a healthy control (not recorded which). This chain connects TRBV6-5 to TRBJ2-2; D is perhaps TRBD2 (5 bases). Sequenced material: sorted CD4+, CD8+, or CD8+CD57+ T cells (not recorded which) from PBMCs. The CDR3 loop is CASSYTPPSPRTGELFF. The CDR3, as DNA: TGTGCCAGCAGTTATACTCCTCCTAGCCCGAGGACCGGGGAGCTGTTTTTT.